This entry lists 24 T cell receptor beta chains sequenced from one sample in a study of spatial heterogeneity in lung cancer. Documented time point: sample taken at primary tumor resection. TCRs were sequenced from unsorted whole RNA of tumor, nontumor lung or PBMC. TCRdb recomputed calls from the 5' RACE reads with MiXCR, one row per CDR3 protein. Here the sample spans approximately 20,000 distinct CDR3 sequences, 4.5% to 5% being singletons. The sample was PBMCs, taken at surgery. These receptors all come from a male donor with early-stage non-small cell lung cancer.

This clonotype appeared many times. The chain combines TRBV2 with TRBJ2-7, with 10 bases fitting TRBD1. Germline V gene lookup returns CDR1 SNHLY and CDR2 FYNNEI. After removal of 6 bases from V and 6 bases from J, the junction contained 11 bases not matched to a gene. CDR3 length: 15 amino acids. The CDR3 loop reads CASRENRDRGFEQYF. The DNA for the CDR3 is TGTGCCAGCAGAGAAAACCGGGACAGGGGATTCGAGCAGTACTTC.

This clonotype was observed at least ten times. The CDR3 DNA follows: TGTGCCAGCAGCATACCGGGCCCGTATGGCTACACCTTC. Its translation: CASSIPGPYGYTF. The chain is built from TRBV28 and TRBJ1-2; D unresolved. CDR3 size: 13 residues. Germline-derived CDR1 and CDR2 are MDHEN and SYDVKM. The ends were cut back, 6 bases at V and 5 bases at J, with 13 bases in the middle.

Ten or more counts support this clonotype. The rearrangement joins TRBV19 to TRBJ2-1; TRBD2 agrees at 15 bases. Germline V gene sequence: CDR1 LNHDA, CDR2 SQIVND (reference sequence). The CDR3 totals 19 residues. V trimming: 5 bases; J trimming: 7 bases; junction bases outside the gene matches: 15. The CDR3: CASSPRQGGLAGGRNEQFF. For the CDR3, the DNA is TGTGCCAGTAGTCCGCGACAGGGAGGACTAGCGGGAGGGAGAAATGAGCAGTTCTTC.

This clonotype was picked up many times. The chain uses TRBV27 and TRBJ2-7; D is possibly TRBD2 (7 bases). With 5 bases removed from V and 4 bases from J, the gap between germline ends came to 21 bases. Germline V gene lookup returns CDR1 MNHEY and CDR2 SMNVEV (reference sequence). The CDR3 runs 16 residues. The CDR3 DNA reads TGTGCCAGCAGTACCCCTTCGGGGGGACACCTATACGAGCAGTACTTC. This encodes CASSTPSGGHLYEQYF.

This clonotype was seen at least ten times. The gene calls are TRBV20-1 and TRBJ2-7, with D possibly TRBD1 on 5 matching bases. The length of the CDR3 is 15 residues. V shed 1 base and J shed 2 bases, with 15 bases lying between them. Germline loops: CDR1 DFQATT, CDR2 SNEGSKA (reference sequence). The CDR3 nucleotides read TGCAGTGCTAGAGGCCCCGAACAGGTGACCTACGAGCAGTACTTC. Protein sequence: CSARGPEQVTYEQYF.

This clonotype occurred a few times. The rearrangement uses TRBV27 and TRBJ1-6, with 12 bases that match TRBD1. Trimming cost V 2 bases and J 15 bases; bases outside gene matches: 8. Germline lookup yields CDR1 MNHEY and CDR2 SMNVEV (reference sequence). This CDR3 comprises 15 residues. The CDR3 DNA reads TGTGCCAGCAGTTTAATGGGACAGGGGGCTCGGTTCCTCCACTTT. This sequence encodes CASSLMGQGARFLHF.

This clonotype was picked up many times. The chain employs TRBV29-1 and TRBJ2-1; TRBD2 matches at 12 bases. CDR3 size: 16 residues. J lost 8 bases, V lost 3 bases, and 11 bases had no gene match. Germline CDR1 is SQVTM and CDR2 is ANQGSEA. This CDR3 is CSVDRSWTSGKDEQFF. For the CDR3, the DNA is TGCAGCGTTGATCGGAGTTGGACTAGCGGGAAGGATGAGCAGTTCTTC.

This clonotype was detected only a few times. This chain joins TRBV20-1 and TRBJ2-3; D gene unclear. The CDR3 length is 14 residues. With 3 bases removed from V and 9 bases from J, the gap between germline ends came to 19 bases. In germline, CDR1 is DFQATT, CDR2 SNEGSKA (reference sequence). CDR3 protein: CSASDRTPSTTQYF. In nucleotides, the CDR3 is TGCAGTGCTAGCGACCGCACCCCCTCTACCACGCAGTATTTT.

Ten or more counts support this clonotype. The chain couples TRBV27 to TRBJ2-3; 7 bases match TRBD2. CDR3 length: 16 amino acids. Germline lookup yields CDR1 MNHEY and CDR2 SMNVEV (reference sequence). The V and J ends lost 3 bases and 4 bases, in that order; junction bases with no gene match: 10. CDR3 sequence: CASSFRAGEVADTQYF. CDR3 DNA sequence: TGTGCCAGCAGTTTTAGGGCGGGAGAGGTGGCAGATACGCAGTATTTT.

This clonotype was seen more than once but under ten times. The V and J genes are TRBV6-5 and TRBJ2-1; TRBD2 might be the D (6 bases). V was trimmed by 2 bases and J by 7 bases, leaving 12 bases between them. Germline CDR1 is MNHEY and CDR2 is SVGAGI. The CDR3 has 14 amino acids. This CDR3 reads CASSYGGGWNEQFF. The CDR3 DNA follows: TGTGCCAGCAGTTACGGTGGGGGGTGGAATGAGCAGTTCTTC.

This clonotype was observed at least ten times. The DNA for the CDR3 is TGTGCCAGCACCTCGGGGCCCGCTAGCGGCTCCTACAATGAGCAGTTCTTC. It encodes CASTSGPASGSYNEQFF. The V gene is TRBV7-6, the J gene TRBJ2-1; 7 bases line up with TRBD2. The germline V gene has CDR1 SGHVS and CDR2 FNYEAQ. Trimming cost V 7 bases and J 0 bases; bases outside gene matches: 12. The CDR3 runs 17 residues.

By sample share, this clonotype is medium-sized. The rearrangement links TRBV28 to TRBJ2-7, with 10 bases lining up with TRBD1. V lost 5 bases, J lost 0 bases, and 10 bases stayed unmatched. The CDR3 consists of 17 residues. CDR1 is MDHEN, CDR2 SYDVKM, per germline. The CDR3 coding sequence is TGTGCCAGCAGTGGGGACAGGGGCCATAGGAGCTCCTACGAGCAGTACTTC. Its protein is CASSGDRGHRSSYEQYF.

In its sample, this clonotype was seen many times. The chain has TRBV5-6 and TRBJ2-1; 8 bases agree with TRBD2. J gave up 12 bases and V 0 bases, and 11 bases lay outside the gene matches. The CDR3 is 15 amino acids. The germline V gene encodes CDR1 SGHDT and CDR2 YYEEEE. The CDR3 here is CASSLAEREMFGQFF. For the CDR3, the DNA is TGTGCCAGCAGCTTGGCCGAGCGGGAGATGTTTGGGCAGTTCTTC.

This clonotype was counted at least ten times. V and J are TRBV4-3 and TRBJ1-4; no firm D call. The V gene's germline CDR1 is LGHNA and CDR2 YSLEER. Trimming cost V 0 bases and J 0 bases, with 11 bases left between them. The CDR3 sequence is 17 residues long. This chain's CDR3 is CASSQDSGNTTNEKLFF. CDR3 nucleotide sequence: TGCGCCAGCAGCCAAGATTCGGGGAATACAACTAATGAAAAACTGTTTTTT.

This clonotype was seen ten or more times. Written as DNA, the CDR3 is TGTGCCAGCAGATACCAGGGGTCAGATACGCAGTATTTT. This encodes CASRYQGSDTQYF. The chain uses TRBV27 and TRBJ2-3, with D perhaps matching TRBD1 (6 bases). This CDR3 comprises 13 residues. Trimming removed 6 bases at V and 4 bases at J, with 11 bases between. From germline, CDR1 is MNHEY and CDR2 SMNVEV (reference sequence).

This clonotype was observed many times. The V call is TRBV14, the J call TRBJ1-2, with D possibly being TRBD1 (5 bases). V was pared by 2 bases and J by 8 bases, with 15 bases between. This CDR3 is built from 14 residues. The V gene's germline CDR1 is SGHDN and CDR2 FVKESK. The CDR3 loop reads CASSQTGALSGYTF. CDR3 bases: TGTGCCAGCAGCCAAACCGGGGCCCTGAGCGGCTACACCTTC.

This clonotype is labeled as medium-sized. CDR3 in DNA: TGCGCCAGCAGCCGCAGGCAGGGGAACAACGAGCAGTACTTC. This codes for CASSRRQGNNEQYF. This chain connects TRBV5-1 to TRBJ2-7, with D possibly TRBD1 on 6 matching bases. This CDR3 has 14 amino acids. Trimming stripped 4 bases from V and 5 bases from J, with 16 bases between. Germline CDR1 SGHRS, CDR2 YFSETQ.

This clonotype was seen at least ten times. The chain joins TRBV12-3 or TRBV12-4 to TRBJ2-1; D might be TRBD2 (6 bases). The CDR3 sequence is 15 residues long. V lost 6 bases, J lost 7 bases, and 19 bases lay in between. The chain's CDR3 is CASSLVWGEVNEQFF. CDR3 coding DNA: TGTGCCAGCAGCCTAGTGTGGGGGGAAGTGAATGAGCAGTTCTTC.

The table lists this clonotype with many counts. The chain carries TRBV24-1 and TRBJ2-1; 8 nucleotides match TRBD2. After removal of 4 bases from V and 0 bases from J, the junction contained 4 bases not matched to a gene. The CDR3 is 16 residues long. CDR1 KGHDR and CDR2 SFDVKD come from the germline V gene. CDR3 sequence (DNA): TGTGCCACCAGTGACTCTAGCGGGTACTCCTACAATGAGCAGTTCTTC. It yields the protein CATSDSSGYSYNEQFF.

This clonotype has just a few counts. The V and J genes are TRBV6-5 and TRBJ2-1; D call uncertain. The V and J ends lost 0 bases and 10 bases respectively, with 16 bases between them. Germline V lookup: CDR1 MNHEY, CDR2 SVGAGI. The CDR3 covers 15 residues. DNA for the CDR3: TGTGCCAGCAGTTACTCCAGTCTAATGGGGTCGGAGCAGTTCTTC. Translated, it gives CASSYSSLMGSEQFF.

This clonotype was counted at least ten times. The J gene is TRBJ2-2, the V gene TRBV7-3, with D perhaps matching TRBD1 (6 bases). V was shortened by 5 bases and J by 3 bases, with 10 bases between the two germline ends. CDR3 length: 14 residues. Germline V gives CDR1 SGHTA, CDR2 FQGTGA. The DNA of the CDR3 is TGTGCCAGCAGCATACAGGGCGACACCGGGGAGCTGTTTTTT. Translation: CASSIQGDTGELFF.

This clonotype was counted many times. The V gene is TRBV20-1, the J gene TRBJ2-2; D possibly corresponds to TRBD1 (5 bases). The CDR3 loop spans 14 amino acids. Looked up from germline, CDR1 is DFQATT and CDR2 is SNEGSKA (reference sequence). V was shortened by 6 bases and J by 0 bases, with 11 bases between the two germline ends. For the CDR3, the DNA is TGCAGTGCCCAAAGACAGTCGAACACCGGGGAGCTGTTTTTT. Protein sequence: CSAQRQSNTGELFF.

This clonotype has more than one count but fewer than ten. The chain has TRBV9 and TRBJ2-2, with 13 bases lining up with TRBD2. V lost 4 bases to trimming and J lost 4 bases; unmatched junction nucleotides: 4. Germline V CDR1 and CDR2: SGDLS, YYNGEE. CDR3 length: 16 amino acids. CDR3 bases: TGTGCCAGCAGCTCCAGGACTAGCGGGGGCACCGGGGAGCTGTTTTTT. This encodes CASSSRTSGGTGELFF.

The V and J genes are TRBV11-2 and TRBJ2-1, with 7 bases aligning to TRBD2. Germline CDR1 reads SGHAT; CDR2 reads FQNNGV. V trimming: 5 bases; J trimming: 0 bases; junction bases outside the gene matches: 10. This CDR3 has 17 residues. The CDR3 coding sequence is TGTGCCAGCAGCCCCCACAAGCGGGGAAGCTCCTACAATGAGCAGTTCTTC. This sequence encodes CASSPHKRGSSYNEQFF.